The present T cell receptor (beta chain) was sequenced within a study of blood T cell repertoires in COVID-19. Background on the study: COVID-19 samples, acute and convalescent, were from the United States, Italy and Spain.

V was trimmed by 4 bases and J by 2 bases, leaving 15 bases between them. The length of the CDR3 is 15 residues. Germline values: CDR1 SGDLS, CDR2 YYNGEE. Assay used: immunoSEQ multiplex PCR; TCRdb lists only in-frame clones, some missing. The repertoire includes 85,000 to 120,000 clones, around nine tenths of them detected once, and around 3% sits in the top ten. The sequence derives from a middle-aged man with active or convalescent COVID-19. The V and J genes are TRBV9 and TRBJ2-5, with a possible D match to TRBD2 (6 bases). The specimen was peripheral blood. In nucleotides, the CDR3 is TGTGCCAGCAGCCCCCGACTAGTGGGGCAAGAGACCCAGTACTTC. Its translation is CASSPRLVGQETQYF.